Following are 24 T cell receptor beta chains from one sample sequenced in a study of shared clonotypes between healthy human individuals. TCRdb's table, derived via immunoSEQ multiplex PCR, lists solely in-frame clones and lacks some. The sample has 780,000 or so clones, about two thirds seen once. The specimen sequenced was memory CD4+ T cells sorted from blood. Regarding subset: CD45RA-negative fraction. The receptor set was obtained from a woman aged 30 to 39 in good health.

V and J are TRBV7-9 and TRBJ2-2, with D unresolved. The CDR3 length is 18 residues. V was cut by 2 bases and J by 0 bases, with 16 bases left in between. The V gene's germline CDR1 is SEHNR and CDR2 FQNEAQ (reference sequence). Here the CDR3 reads CASSLRSVGRTNTGELFF. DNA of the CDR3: TGTGCCAGCAGCTTAAGATCGGTTGGCAGAACGAACACCGGGGAGCTGTTTTTT.

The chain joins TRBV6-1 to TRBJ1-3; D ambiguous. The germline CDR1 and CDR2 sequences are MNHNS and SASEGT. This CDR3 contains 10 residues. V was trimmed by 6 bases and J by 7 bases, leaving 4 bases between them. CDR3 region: CASRTNTIYF. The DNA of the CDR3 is TGTGCCAGCAGGACGAACACCATATATTTT.

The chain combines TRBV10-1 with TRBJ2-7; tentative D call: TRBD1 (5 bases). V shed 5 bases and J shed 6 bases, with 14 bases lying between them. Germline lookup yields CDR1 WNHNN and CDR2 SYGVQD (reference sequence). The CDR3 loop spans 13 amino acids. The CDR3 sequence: CASSRSTGSEQYF. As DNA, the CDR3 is TGCGCCAGCAGTCGTTCTACAGGCTCCGAGCAGTACTTC.

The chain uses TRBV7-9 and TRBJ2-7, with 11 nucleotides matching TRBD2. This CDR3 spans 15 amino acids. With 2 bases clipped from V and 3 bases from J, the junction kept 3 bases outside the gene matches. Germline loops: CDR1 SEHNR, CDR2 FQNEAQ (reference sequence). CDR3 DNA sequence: TGTGCCAGCAGCTTATCTAGCGGGGGGAACTACGAGCAGTACTTC. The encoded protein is CASSLSSGGNYEQYF. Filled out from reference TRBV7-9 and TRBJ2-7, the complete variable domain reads DTGVSQNPRHKITKRGQNVTFRCDPISEHNRLYWYRQTLGQGPEFLTYFQNEAQLEKSRLLSDRFSAERPKGSFSTLEIQRTEQGDSAMYLCASSLSSGGNYEQYFGPGTRLTVT.

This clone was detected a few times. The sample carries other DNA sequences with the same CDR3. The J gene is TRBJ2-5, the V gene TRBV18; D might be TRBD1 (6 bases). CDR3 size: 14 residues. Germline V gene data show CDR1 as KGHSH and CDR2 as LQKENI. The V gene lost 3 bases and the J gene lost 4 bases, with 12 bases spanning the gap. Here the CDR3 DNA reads TGTGCCAGCTCACCCCAGGCAGGGGTAGAGACCCAGTACTTC. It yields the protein CASSPQAGVETQYF.

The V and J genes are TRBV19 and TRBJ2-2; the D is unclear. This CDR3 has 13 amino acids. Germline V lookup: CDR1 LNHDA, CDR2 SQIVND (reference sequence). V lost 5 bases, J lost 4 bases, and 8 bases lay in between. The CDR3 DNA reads TGTGCCAGTAGTTCAGACTTCACCGGGGAGCTGTTTTTT. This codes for CASSSDFTGELFF.

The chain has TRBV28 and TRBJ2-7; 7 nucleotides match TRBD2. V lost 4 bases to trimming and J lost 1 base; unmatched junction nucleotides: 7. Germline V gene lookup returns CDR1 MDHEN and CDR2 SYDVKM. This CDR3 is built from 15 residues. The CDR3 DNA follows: TGTGCCAGCAGTTCCCCCAACGGGGGGTCCTACGAGCAGTACTTC. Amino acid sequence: CASSSPNGGSYEQYF.

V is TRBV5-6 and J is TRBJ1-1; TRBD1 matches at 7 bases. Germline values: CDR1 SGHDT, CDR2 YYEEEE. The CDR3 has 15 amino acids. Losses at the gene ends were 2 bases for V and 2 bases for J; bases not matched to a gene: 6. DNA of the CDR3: TGTGCCAGCAGCTTTGAGACAGGGATAAACACTGAAGCTTTCTTT. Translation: CASSFETGINTEAFF.

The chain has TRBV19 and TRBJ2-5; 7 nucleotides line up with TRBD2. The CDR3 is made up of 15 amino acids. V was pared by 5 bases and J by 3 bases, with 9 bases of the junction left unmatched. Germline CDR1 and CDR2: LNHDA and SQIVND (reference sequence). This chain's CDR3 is CASSPEAAGEETQYF. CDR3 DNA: TGTGCCAGTAGTCCCGAGGCGGCGGGAGAAGAGACCCAGTACTTC.

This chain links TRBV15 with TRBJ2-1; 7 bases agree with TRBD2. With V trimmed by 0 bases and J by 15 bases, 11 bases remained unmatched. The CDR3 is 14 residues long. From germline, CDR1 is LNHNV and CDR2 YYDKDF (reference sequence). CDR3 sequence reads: CATSRDPGEGPGFF. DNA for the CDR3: TGTGCCACCAGCAGAGATCCGGGGGAGGGCCCAGGGTTCTTC.

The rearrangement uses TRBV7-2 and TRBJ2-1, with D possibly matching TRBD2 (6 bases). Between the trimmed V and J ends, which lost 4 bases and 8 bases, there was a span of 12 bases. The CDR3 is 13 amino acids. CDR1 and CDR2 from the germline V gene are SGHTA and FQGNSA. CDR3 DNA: TGTGCCAGCAGCTCTCAGGGCGGGGATGAGCAGTTCTTC. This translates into CASSSQGGDEQFF.

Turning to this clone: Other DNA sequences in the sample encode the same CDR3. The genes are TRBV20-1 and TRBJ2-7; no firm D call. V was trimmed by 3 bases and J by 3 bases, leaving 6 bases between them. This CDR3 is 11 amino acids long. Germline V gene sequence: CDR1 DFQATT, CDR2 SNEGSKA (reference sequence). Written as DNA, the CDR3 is TGCAGTGCTAGCTCGGACTACGAGCAGTACTTC. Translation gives CSASSDYEQYF.

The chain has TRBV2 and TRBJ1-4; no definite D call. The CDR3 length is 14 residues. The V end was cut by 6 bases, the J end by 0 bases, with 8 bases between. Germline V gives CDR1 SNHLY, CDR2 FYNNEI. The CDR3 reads CASRTRATNEKLFF. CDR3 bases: TGTGCCAGCAGGACACGAGCAACTAATGAAAAACTGTTTTTT.

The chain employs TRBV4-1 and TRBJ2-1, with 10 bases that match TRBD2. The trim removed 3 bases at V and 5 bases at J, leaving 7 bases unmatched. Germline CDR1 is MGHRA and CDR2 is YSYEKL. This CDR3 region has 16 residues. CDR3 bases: TGCGCCAGCAGCCATAAAACTAGCGGGAAGAACAATGAGCAGTTCTTC. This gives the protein CASSHKTSGKNNEQFF.

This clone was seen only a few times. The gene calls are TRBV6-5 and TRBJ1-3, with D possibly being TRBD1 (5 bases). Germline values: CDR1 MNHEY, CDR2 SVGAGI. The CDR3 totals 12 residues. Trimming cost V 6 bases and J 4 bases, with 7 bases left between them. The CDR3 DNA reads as TGTGCCAGCAGGACAGCCGGAAACACCATATATTTT. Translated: CASRTAGNTIYF.

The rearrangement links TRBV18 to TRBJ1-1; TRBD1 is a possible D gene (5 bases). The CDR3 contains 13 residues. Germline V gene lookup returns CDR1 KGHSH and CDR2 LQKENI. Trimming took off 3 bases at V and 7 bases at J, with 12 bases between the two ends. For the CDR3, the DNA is TGTGCCAGCTCACCGCAGGGTCTCGATGAAGCTTTCTTT. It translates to CASSPQGLDEAFF.

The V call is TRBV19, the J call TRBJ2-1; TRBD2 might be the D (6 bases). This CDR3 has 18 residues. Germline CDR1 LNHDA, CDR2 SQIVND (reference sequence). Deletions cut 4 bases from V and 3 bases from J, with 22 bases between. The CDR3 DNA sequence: TGTGCCAGTAGTACGAGGCTCGGGGCTCGGGAGCTCTACAATGAGCAGTTCTTC. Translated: CASSTRLGARELYNEQFF.

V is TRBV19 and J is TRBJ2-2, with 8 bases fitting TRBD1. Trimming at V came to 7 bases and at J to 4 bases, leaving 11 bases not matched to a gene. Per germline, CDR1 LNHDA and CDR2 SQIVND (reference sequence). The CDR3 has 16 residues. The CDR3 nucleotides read TGTGCCAGTATCTCAATCGACAGGGGTGGCACCGGGGAGCTGTTTTTT. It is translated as CASISIDRGGTGELFF.

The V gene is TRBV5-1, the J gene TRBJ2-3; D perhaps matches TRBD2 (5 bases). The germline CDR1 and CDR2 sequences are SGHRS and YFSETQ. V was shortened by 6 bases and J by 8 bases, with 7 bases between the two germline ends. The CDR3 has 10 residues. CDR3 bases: TGCGCCAGCAAAGGGAGTACGCAGTATTTT. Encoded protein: CASKGSTQYF.

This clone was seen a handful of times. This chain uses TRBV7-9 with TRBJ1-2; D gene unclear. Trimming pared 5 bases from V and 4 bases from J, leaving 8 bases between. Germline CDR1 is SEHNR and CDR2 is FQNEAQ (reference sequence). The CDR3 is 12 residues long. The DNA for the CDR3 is TGTGCCAGCAGCCGCCTACGCTATGGCTACACCTTC. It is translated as CASSRLRYGYTF.

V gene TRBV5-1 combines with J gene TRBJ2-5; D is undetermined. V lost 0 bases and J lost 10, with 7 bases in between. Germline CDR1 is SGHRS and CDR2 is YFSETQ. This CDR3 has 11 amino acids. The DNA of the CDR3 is TGCGCCAGCAGCTTGGGCCCCTACCAGTACTTC. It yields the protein CASSLGPYQYF.

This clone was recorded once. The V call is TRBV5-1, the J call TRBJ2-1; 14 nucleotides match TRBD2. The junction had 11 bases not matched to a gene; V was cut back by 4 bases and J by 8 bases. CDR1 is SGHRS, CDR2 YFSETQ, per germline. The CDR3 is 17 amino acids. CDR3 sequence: CASSHEAGLAGAHEQFF. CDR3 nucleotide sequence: TGCGCCAGCAGCCACGAAGCGGGACTAGCGGGAGCGCATGAGCAGTTCTTC.

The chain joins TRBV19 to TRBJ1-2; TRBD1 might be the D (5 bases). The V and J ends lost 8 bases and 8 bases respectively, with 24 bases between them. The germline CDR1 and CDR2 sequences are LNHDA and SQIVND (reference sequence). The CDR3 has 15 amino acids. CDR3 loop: CASGSDTGGRGGYTF. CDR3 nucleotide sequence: TGTGCCAGTGGGTCCGACACCGGGGGACGGGGCGGCTACACCTTC.

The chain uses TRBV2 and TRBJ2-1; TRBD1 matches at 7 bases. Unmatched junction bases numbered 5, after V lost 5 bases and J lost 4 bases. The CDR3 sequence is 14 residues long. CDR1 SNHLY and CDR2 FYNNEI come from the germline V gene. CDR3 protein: CASSPGQTYNEQFF. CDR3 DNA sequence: TGTGCCAGCAGTCCGGGACAGACATACAATGAGCAGTTCTTC.